This T cell receptor beta chain was captured by sequencing in a study of blood T cells in healthy people across ages. Across the whole study: Every two T cells gave about one barcoded beta molecule via template switching. Whole-study findings and limits: What prevented conclusive comparison of naive and antigen-experienced cells was that PBMCs were unsorted.

It was with a sample-barcoded 5' primer and a J-beta primer mix that a second PCR of roughly 7 to 12 cycles was run. A single record per CDR3 protein comes from TCRdb applying MiXCR to the 5' RACE reads. The sample has about 1.8 million distinct CDR3 sequences; roughly 50% are singletons. In the case of this clonotype: Its specificity is not known.

The ends lost 7 bases at V and 0 bases at J; junction bases unmatched: 7. The V gene's germline CDR1 is DFQATT and CDR2 SNEGSKA (reference sequence). The CDR3 has 14 residues. Peripheral blood from each donor was collected in a volume of 9.5 to 10 milliliters. Sequencing was performed on blood. The source is a woman in her thirties or forties in good health. The chain is built from TRBV20-1 and TRBJ2-3, with 7 positions matching TRBD2. In nucleotides, the CDR3 is TGCAGTGTGGGGCGGGGGAGCAGCACAGATACGCAGTATTTT. It yields the protein CSVGRGSSTDTQYF.